The rows below give T cell receptor beta chains drawn from one sample of a study of blood T cells in healthy people across ages. TCRdb ran MiXCR on the 5' RACE reads and lists one entry per CDR3 protein. Counted here are fewer than 950,000 distinct CDR3 sequences, about 53% occurring once; the ten biggest clones make up around 41%. Sequencing was carried out using blood. All receptors come from a man older than 75 in good health. Both conserved end residues are trimmed from each CDR3. A D gene is named only where the DNA matches it firmly.

j_gene	d_gene	len	v_gene	CDR3aa
TRBJ2-5	-	12	TRBV3-1	ASSPGSKRETQY
TRBJ2-6	-	14	TRBV5-1	ASSFAGSSGANVLT
TRBJ2-1	-	13	TRBV9	ASSVGAVSYNEQF
TRBJ1-2	-	10	TRBV6-5	ASRRGGVGYT
TRBJ2-1	-	13	TRBV7-9	ASTITRASFNEQF
TRBJ2-7	-	17	TRBV4-1	ASSIRASGPGLGLGEQY
TRBJ1-6	TRBD1	13	TRBV2	ASSGGQIFNSPLH
TRBJ2-1	-	12	TRBV12-3/TRBV12-4	ASSQRVAYNEQF
TRBJ2-1	TRBD2	11	TRBV24-1	ATSLSGSKEQF
TRBJ2-1	-	11	TRBV3-1	ASSQGREGEQF
TRBJ2-7	-	13	TRBV11-3	ASSHRAGTPWEQY
TRBJ1-2	-	12	TRBV5-6	ASSPRAGPYGYT
TRBJ2-7	-	13	TRBV7-9	ASSSLKTRAYEQY
TRBJ2-7	-	12	TRBV7-9	ARSLLGPPYEQY
TRBJ2-3	-	10	TRBV12-3/TRBV12-4	ASSFGDPSAY